This note documents a single T cell receptor beta chain sequence. No antigen is known for it. The data belong to a study of CD8 T cells in ankylosing spondylitis. Whole-study results and caveats: A motif of seven or eight highly homologous TCR beta variants was seen as apparently characteristic of ankylosing spondylitis blood. CD8+ by phenotype, disease-linked clones were relatively rare in peripheral blood.

Quantitative 5'-RACE with molecular barcodes produced the TCR beta libraries. Using its own MiXCR run on the 5' RACE reads, TCRdb lists one record per CDR3 protein. The sample records about 440,000 distinct CDR3 sequences, more than 15% being singletons. CDR1 MNHEY and CDR2 SVGAGI come from the germline V gene. Trimming shortened V by 0 bases and J by 11 bases, and 8 bases separated the two germline ends. CDR3 length: 13 residues. The clonotype comes from a male donor with ankylosing spondylitis. The sample comprised blood, either unsorted or a sorted T cell fraction (not recorded which). This chain joins TRBV6-5 and TRBJ1-6, with unresolved D. The CDR3 nucleotides are TGTGCCAGCAGTTACTCACCGTCCACACCCCTCCACTTT. Amino acids: CASSYSPSTPLHF.